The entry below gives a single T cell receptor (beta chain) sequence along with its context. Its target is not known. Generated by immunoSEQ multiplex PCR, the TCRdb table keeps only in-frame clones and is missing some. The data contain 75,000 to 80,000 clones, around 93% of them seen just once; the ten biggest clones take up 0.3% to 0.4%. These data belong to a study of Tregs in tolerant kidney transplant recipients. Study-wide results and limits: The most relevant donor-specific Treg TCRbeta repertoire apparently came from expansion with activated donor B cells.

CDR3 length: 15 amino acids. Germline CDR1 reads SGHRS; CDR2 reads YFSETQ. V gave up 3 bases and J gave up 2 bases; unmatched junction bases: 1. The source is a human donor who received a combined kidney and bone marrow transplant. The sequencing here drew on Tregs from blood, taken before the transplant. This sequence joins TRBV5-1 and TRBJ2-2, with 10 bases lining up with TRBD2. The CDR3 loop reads CASSWTSGNTGELFF. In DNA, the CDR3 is TGCGCCAGCAGCTGGACTAGCGGTAACACCGGGGAGCTGTTTTTT.